This TCR beta chain was identified during a study of graft-versus-host responses after intestinal transplantation. Study-level information: Recipients were all induced with anti-thymocyte globulin, then given tacrolimus and steroids for 2 to 4 years.

Germline trimming cut 10 bases from V and 6 bases from J; bases unmatched to any gene: 8. Per the germline V gene, CDR1 is LNHDA and CDR2 is SQIVND (reference sequence). CDR3 size: 13 residues. Note on this clone: What it binds is unknown.

Profiled with immunoSEQ multiplex PCR; TCRdb holds only in-frame clones, not every one. Here the sample spans around 130,000 clones, around 90% being singletons. This TCR was sampled from a human donor who received an intestinal transplant. The genes are TRBV19 and TRBJ1-5; 8 positions agree with TRBD1. This material consisted of unstimulated CD4+ T cells sorted from spleen or lymph node cells, taken before intestinal transplant. As DNA, the CDR3 is TGTGCCACGGGACAGGCAACCACTCAGCCCCAGCATTTT. It translates to CATGQATTQPQHF. The full variable domain, completed using reference TRBV19 and TRBJ1-5, is DGGITQSPKYLFRKEGQNVTLSCEQNLNHDAMYWYRQDPGQGLRLIYYSQIVNDFQKGDIAEGYSVSREKKESFPLTVTSAQKNPTAFYLCATGQATTQPQHFGDGTRLSIL.